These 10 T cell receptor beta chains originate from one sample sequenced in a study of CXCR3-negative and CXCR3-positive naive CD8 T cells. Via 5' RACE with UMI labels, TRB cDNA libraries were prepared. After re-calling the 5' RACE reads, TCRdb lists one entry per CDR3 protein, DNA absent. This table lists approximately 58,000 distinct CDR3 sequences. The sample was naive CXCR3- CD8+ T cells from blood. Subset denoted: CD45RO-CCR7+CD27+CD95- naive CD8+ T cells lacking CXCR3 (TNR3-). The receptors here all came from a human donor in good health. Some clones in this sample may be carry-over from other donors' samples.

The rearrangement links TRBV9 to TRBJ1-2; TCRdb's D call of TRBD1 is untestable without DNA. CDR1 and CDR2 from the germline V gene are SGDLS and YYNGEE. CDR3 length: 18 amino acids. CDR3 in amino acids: CASSTPGQGPLANYGYTF.

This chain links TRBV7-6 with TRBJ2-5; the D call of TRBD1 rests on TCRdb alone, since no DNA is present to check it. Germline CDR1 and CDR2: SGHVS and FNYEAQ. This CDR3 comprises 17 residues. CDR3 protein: CASSLETGDRGLETQYF.

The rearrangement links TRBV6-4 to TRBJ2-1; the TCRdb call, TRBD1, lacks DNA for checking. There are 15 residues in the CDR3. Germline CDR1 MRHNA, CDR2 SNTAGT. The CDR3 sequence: CASSRTGTNLNEQFF.

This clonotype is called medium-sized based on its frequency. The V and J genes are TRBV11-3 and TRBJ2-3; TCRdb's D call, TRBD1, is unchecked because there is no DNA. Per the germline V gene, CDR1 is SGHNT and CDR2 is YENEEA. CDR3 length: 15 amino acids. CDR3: CASSPRTASTDTQYF.

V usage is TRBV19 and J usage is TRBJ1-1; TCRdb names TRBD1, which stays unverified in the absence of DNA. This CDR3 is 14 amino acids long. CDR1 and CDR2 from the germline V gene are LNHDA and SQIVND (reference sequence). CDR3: CASSPGRPASEAFF.

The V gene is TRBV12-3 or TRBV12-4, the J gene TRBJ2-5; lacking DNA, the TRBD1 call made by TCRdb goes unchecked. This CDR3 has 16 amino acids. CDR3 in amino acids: CASSFWRYRGQETQYF.

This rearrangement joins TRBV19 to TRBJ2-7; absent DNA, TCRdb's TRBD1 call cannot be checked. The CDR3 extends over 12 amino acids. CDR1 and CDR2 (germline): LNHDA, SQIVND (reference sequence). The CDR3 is CASRTGWDEQYF.

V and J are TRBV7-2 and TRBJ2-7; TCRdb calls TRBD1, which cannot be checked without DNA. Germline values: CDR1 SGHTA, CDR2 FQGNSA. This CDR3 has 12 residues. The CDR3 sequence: CASSWDRAEQYF.

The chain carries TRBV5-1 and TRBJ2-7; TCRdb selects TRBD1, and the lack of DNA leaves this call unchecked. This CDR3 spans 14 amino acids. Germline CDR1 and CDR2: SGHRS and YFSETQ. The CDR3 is CASRPAQGFNEQYF.

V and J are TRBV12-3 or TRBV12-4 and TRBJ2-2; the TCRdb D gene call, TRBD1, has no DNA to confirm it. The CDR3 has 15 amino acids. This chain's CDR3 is CASSLDRGNTGELFF.